Listed here are 3 T cell receptor beta chains from one sample, sequenced in a study of blood T cells in healthy people across ages. Through a sample-barcoded 5' primer and a J-beta primer mix, a second PCR was run for roughly 7 to 12 cycles. MiXCR, run by TCRdb on the 5' RACE reads, gives a single entry per CDR3 protein. Found here are 350,000 to 450,000 distinct CDR3 sequences, about 55% of them singletons; the top ten hold around 50%. The sequencing sample was made of blood. These TCRs come from a man aged 55 to 69 in good health.

The chain joins TRBV20-1 to TRBJ2-7, with D perhaps TRBD1 (5 bases). The V gene's germline CDR1 is DFQATT and CDR2 SNEGSKA (reference sequence). V shed 1 base and J shed 5 bases, with 12 bases lying between them. The CDR3 extends over 13 amino acids. In nucleotides, the CDR3 is TGCAGTGCTAGAGCAGCACAGGTCCACGAGCAGTACTTC. As protein: CSARAAQVHEQYF.

This clonotype showed up many times. The rearrangement uses TRBV5-1 and TRBJ2-7, with 9 bases aligning to TRBD1. The germline gives CDR1 SGHRS, CDR2 YFSETQ. This CDR3 has 13 amino acids. With V trimmed by 3 bases and J by 3 bases, 1 base remained unmatched. The CDR3 sequence is CASSWGQGYEQYF. The CDR3 nucleotides are TGCGCCAGCAGCTGGGGACAGGGCTACGAGCAGTACTTC.

The chain carries TRBV28 and TRBJ2-3; TRBD2 matches 10 bases. The V and J ends lost 5 bases and 2 bases, in that order; junction bases with no gene match: 7. The CDR3 covers 16 residues. CDR1 is MDHEN, CDR2 SYDVKM, per germline. Written as DNA, the CDR3 is TGTGCCAGCAGTCCTCATAGCGGGGGGCTCACAGATACGCAGTATTTT. It translates to CASSPHSGGLTDTQYF.